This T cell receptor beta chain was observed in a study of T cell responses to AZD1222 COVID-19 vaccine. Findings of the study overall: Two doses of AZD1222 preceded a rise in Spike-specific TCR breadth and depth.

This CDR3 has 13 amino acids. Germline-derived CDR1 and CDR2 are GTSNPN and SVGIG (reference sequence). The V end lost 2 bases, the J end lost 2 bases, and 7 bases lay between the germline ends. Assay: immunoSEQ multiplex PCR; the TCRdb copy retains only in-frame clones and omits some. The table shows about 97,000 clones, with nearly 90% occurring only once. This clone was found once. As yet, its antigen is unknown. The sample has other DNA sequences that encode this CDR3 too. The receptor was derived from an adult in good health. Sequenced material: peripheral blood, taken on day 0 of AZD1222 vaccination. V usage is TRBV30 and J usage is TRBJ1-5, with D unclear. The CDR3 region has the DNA TGTGCCTGGAGTCTTCAGGGCAATCAGCCCCAGCATTTT. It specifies CAWSLQGNQPQHF. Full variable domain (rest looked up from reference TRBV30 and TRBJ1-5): SQTIHQWPATLVQPVGSPLSLECTVEGTSNPNLYWYRQAAGRGLQLLFYSVGIGQISSEVPQNLSASRPQDRQFILSSKKLLLSDSGFYLCAWSLQGNQPQHFGDGTRLSIL.